The sequence of this TCR beta chain was determined in a study of CD8+ T cells in alopecia areata. About the study: Female C3H/HeJ mice aged roughly 7-11 weeks received skin from approximately 6-13-month-old C3H/HeJ donors with spontaneous alopecia.

The J segment lost 3 bases and the V segment lost 0 bases, leaving 4 bases of the junction unmatched. Per the germline V gene, CDR1 is NSQYPW and CDR2 is LRSPGD (reference sequence). The CDR3 extends over 17 amino acids. A few counts support this clone. Its antigen is unknown. Gene names denote mouse genes. Coverage ceases 4 residues before the CDR3 finishes, and the germline J gene fills in the end. It was cDNA, reverse transcribed from extracted RNA, that served as the sequencing template. The data were produced by immunoSEQ multiplex PCR, yet TCRdb's version contains in-frame clones alone and is incomplete. Observed are 200,000 to 300,000 clones, no singletons, with the top ten taking 0.9% to 1.5%. Overall study results and limits: Clarity of TCR sharing across patients fell short of that in mice, possibly HLA-related. Scalp specimens additionally yield sequences from normal skin's resident alphabeta T cells. The study found higher clonality in lesional than normal scalp, especially in alopecia totalis/universalis.

Cells that came from pooled cutaneous lymph nodes were sorted using CD4, CD8alpha, NKG2D, NKG2ACE and other markers. Sample: CD4+ T cells sorted from a lymph node. The source of this sequence is a C3H/HeJ mouse with alopecia areata. These mice share the MHC haplotype H2-k. The chain links TRBV1 to TRBJ2-1, with 11 bases fitting TRBD2. The CDR3 DNA, read in part, is TGCACCTGCAGTGCAGATAGGGACTGGGGGCCCTATGCT. Residues: CTCSADRDWGPYA. The whole CDR3 reads CTCSADRDWGPYAEQFF.